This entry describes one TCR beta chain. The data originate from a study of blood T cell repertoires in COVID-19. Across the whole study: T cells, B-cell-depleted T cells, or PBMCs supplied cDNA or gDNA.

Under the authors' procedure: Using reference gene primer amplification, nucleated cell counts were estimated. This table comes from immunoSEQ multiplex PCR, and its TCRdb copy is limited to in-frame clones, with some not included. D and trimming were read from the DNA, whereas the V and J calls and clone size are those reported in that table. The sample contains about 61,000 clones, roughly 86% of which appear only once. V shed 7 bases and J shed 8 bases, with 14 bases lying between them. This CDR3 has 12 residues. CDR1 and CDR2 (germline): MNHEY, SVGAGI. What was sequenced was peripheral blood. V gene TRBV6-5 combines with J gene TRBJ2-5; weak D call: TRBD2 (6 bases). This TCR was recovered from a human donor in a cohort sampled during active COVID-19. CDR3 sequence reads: CASTRDSATQYF. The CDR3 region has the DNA TGTGCCAGCACCCGGGACTCGGCAACCCAGTACTTC.